A selection of T cell receptor beta chains follows, all from one sample in a study of response to subunit inactivated influenza vaccine. MiXCR was run by TCRdb on the RT-PCR reads, yielding one entry per CDR3 protein. This table holds around 710,000 distinct CDR3 sequences, approximately 15% found once. This material consisted of PBMCs from blood, taken 14 to 15 days before vaccination. These receptors were collected from a man in his fifties who received an inactivated influenza vaccine. The CDR3 runs from the conserved cysteine through the conserved F or W. The D gene is left open where the match is weak. Only part of the rows carry a size: once, few, many, or a class if the clone is expanded.

TRBD1	many	TRBV12-3/TRBV12-4	TRBJ1-5	TGTGCCAGCAGTGCTGACAGGGATCAGCCCCAGCATTTT	CASSADRDQPQHF
NA	few	TRBV15	TRBJ2-4	TGTGCCACCAGACCTAGGATGGACGGCCTAGCCAAAAACATTCAGTACTTC	CATRPRMDGLAKNIQYF
NA	NA	TRBV28	TRBJ2-5	TGTGCCAGCAGTTTATTTGACGCCGGGGAGACCCAGTACTTC	CASSLFDAGETQYF
NA	NA	TRBV28	TRBJ2-3	TGTGCCAGCACACTTTCGGGTTTGTCTACGCAGTATTTT	CASTLSGLSTQYF
TRBD1	few	TRBV7-9	TRBJ1-1	TGTGCCAGCAGGCCGACAGGGGGACACACTGAAGCTTTCTTT	CASRPTGGHTEAFF
NA	NA	TRBV4-3	TRBJ1-1	TGCGCCAGCAGCCAAGATTCCCCGTCGAACACTGAAGCTTTCTTT	CASSQDSPSNTEAFF
NA	NA	TRBV13	TRBJ1-1	TGTGCCAGCAGCCTCCGGGGGGCGACGAACACTGAAGCTTTCTTT	CASSLRGATNTEAFF
TRBD2	many	TRBV7-3	TRBJ2-2	TGTGCCAGCAGCTTAAATGCGGGAGTAAAAACCGGGGAGCTGTTTTTT	CASSLNAGVKTGELFF
TRBD1	NA	TRBV5-1	TRBJ2-3	TGCGCCAGCAGCTTGGGGGACAGGGGGCCTTCAGATACGCAGTATTTT	CASSLGDRGPSDTQYF
NA	few	TRBV11-2	TRBJ2-4	TGTGCCAGCAGCACACCGGGACTAGCCAAAAACATTCAGTACTTC	CASSTPGLAKNIQYF
TRBD1	NA	TRBV7-9	TRBJ2-3	TGTGCCAGCAGCTTACTCGGACAGGGCCGATCAGATACGCAGTATTTT	CASSLLGQGRSDTQYF
TRBD1	NA	TRBV2	TRBJ2-6	TGTGCCAGCAGTGAAGTGACAGGGCCCGGGGCCAACGTCCTGACTTTC	CASSEVTGPGANVLTF
TRBD2	NA	TRBV5-1	TRBJ2-2	TGCGCCAGCACGCTAGCGGGAGTTCACGGGGAGCTGTTTTTT	CASTLAGVHGELFF
TRBD1	few	TRBV4-3	TRBJ1-2	TGCGCCAGCAGCCAAGACCGGGCCGGGACAGGGGGCCATGGCTACACCTTC	CASSQDRAGTGGHGYTF
NA	few	TRBV4-1	TRBJ1-1	TGCGCCAGCAGCCCGATAAAGGGGGACACTGAAGCTTTCTTT	CASSPIKGDTEAFF
TRBD1	few	TRBV6-1	TRBJ1-4	TGTGCCAGCAGAGTGACAGGGGATGAAAAACTGTTTTTT	CASRVTGDEKLFF
TRBD2	few	TRBV7-2	TRBJ2-3	TGTGCCAGCAGCTTAGTAGCTAGCGGGAGGGCAGATACGCAGTATTTT	CASSLVASGRADTQYF
NA	many	TRBV7-9	TRBJ2-2	TGTGCCAGCAGCTTAGAGACCGGGGAGCTGTTTTTT	CASSLETGELFF
TRBD2	NA	TRBV3-1	TRBJ2-7	TGTGCCAGCAGCCCCGGCAGCGGGGGGACAACCGAGCAGTACTTC	CASSPGSGGTTEQYF
TRBD2	few	TRBV20-1	TRBJ2-1	TGCAGTGCTAGGTCGAGGGGACTAGCGGTCTACAATGAGCAGTTCTTC	CSARSRGLAVYNEQFF
NA	few	TRBV12-3/TRBV12-4	TRBJ1-1	TGTGCCAGCAGAGAGTACCCTACAGGGAACACTGAAGCTTTCTTT	CASREYPTGNTEAFF
TRBD1	few	TRBV4-2	TRBJ1-6	TGTGCCAGCAGCCCAGCGGAGGACAGGGCCGGGTCACCCCTCCACTTT	CASSPAEDRAGSPLHF
TRBD1	NA	TRBV20-1	TRBJ1-2	TGCAGTGCTCCAGAACAGGGGAACTATGGCTACACCTTC	CSAPEQGNYGYTF
TRBD1	NA	TRBV28	TRBJ2-7	TGTGCCAGCAGTTTAGTACAGGGGATACCCTACGAGCAGTACTTC	CASSLVQGIPYEQYF